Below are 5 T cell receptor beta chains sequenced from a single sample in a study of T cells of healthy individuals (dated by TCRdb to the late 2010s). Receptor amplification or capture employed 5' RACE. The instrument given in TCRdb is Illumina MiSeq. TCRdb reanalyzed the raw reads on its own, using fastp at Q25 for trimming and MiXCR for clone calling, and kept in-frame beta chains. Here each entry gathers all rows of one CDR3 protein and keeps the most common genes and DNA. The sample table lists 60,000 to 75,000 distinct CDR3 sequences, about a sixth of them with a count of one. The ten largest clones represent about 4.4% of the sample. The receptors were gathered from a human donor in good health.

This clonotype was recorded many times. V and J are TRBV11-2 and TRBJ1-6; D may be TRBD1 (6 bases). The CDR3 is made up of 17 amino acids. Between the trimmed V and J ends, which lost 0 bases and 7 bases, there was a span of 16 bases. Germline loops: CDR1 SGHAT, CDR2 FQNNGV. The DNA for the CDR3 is TGTGCCAGCAGCTTAGATAGCAGGGGAACTTCAAATTCACCCCTCCACTTT. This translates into CASSLDSRGTSNSPLHF.

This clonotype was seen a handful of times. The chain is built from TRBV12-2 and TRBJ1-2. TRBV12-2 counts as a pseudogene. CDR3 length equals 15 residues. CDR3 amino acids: CASRLYGGANYGYTF. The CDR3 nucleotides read TGTGCAAGTCGCCTTTACGGAGGGGCCAACTATGGCTACACCTTC.

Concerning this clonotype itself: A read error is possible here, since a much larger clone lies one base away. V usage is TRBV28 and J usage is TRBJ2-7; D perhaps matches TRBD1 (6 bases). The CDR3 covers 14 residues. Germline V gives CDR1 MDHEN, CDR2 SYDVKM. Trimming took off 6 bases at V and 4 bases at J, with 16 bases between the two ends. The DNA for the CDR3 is TGTGCCAGCAGGTTAGCGTGGGGGCGTTACGAGCAGTACTTC. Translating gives CASRLAWGRYEQYF.

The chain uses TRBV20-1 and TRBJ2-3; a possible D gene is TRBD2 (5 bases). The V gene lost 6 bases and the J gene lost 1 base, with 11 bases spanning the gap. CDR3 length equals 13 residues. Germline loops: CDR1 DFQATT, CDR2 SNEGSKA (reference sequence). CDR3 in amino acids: CSALKAGTDTQYF. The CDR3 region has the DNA TGCAGTGCCCTGAAAGCGGGCACAGATACGCAGTATTTT.

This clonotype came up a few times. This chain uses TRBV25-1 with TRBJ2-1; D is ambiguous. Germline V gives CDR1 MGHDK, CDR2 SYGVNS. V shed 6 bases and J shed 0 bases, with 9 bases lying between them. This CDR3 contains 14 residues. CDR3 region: CASSLQSSYNEQFF. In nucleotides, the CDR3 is TGTGCCAGCAGCCTTCAAAGCTCCTACAATGAGCAGTTCTTC.